The 4 T cell receptor beta chains listed next were all sequenced from one sample in a study of long-term antiretroviral therapy in people with HIV. A v3.0 immunoSEQ assay was performed at survey level. Assay: immunoSEQ multiplex PCR; the TCRdb copy retains only in-frame clones and omits some. The sample includes 20,000 to 30,000 clones, 85% of them seen just once. The source material was unsorted PBMCs, sampled 2.3 years after starting antiretroviral therapy. The receptors come from a man aged 40-49 years with HIV.

The genes are TRBV2 and TRBJ2-3; TRBD2 is a possible D gene (7 bases). Per the germline V gene, CDR1 is SNHLY and CDR2 is FYNNEI. V lost 6 bases and J lost 3, with 19 bases in between. The CDR3 is made up of 16 amino acids. The CDR3 protein is CASSNEGGARTDTQYF. The DNA of the CDR3 is TGTGCCAGCAGCAACGAGGGGGGGGCGCGGACAGATACGCAGTATTTT. The whole variable domain, filled in from reference TRBV2 and TRBJ2-3, reads EPEVTQTPSHQVTQMGQEVILRCVPISNHLYFYWYRQILGQKVEFLVSFYNNEISEKSEIFDDQFSVERPDGSNFTLKIRSTKLEDSAMYFCASSNEGGARTDTQYFGPGTRLTVL.

This chain uses TRBV27 with TRBJ2-1; D perhaps matches TRBD1 (5 bases). Trimming pared 0 bases from V and 4 bases from J, leaving 10 bases between. The CDR3 has 15 residues. Germline assignment: CDR1 MNHEY and CDR2 SMNVEV (reference sequence). Here the CDR3 reads CASSLSAPGYNEQFF. The CDR3 nucleotides are TGTGCCAGCAGTTTATCCGCCCCAGGGTACAATGAGCAGTTCTTC.

The chain couples TRBV5-1 to TRBJ1-1; 8 positions match TRBD1. Germline loops: CDR1 SGHRS, CDR2 YFSETQ. The V segment lost 4 bases and the J segment 6 bases; nucleotides outside the gene matches: 8. The CDR3 extends over 14 amino acids. In DNA form, the CDR3 reads TGCGCCAGCAGCCTGGACAGGGCTGAGGCTGAAGCTTTCTTT. Amino acid sequence: CASSLDRAEAEAFF.

This clone was seen a handful of times. The chain uses TRBV7-2 and TRBJ1-2; D gene unclear. V lost 0 bases to trimming and J lost 6 bases, with 14 bases between them. Germline CDR1 reads SGHTA; CDR2 reads FQGNSA. The CDR3 extends over 15 amino acids. The CDR3 sequence is CASSLAGFERDGYTF. The CDR3 nucleotides read TGTGCCAGCAGCTTAGCCGGCTTTGAAAGGGATGGCTACACCTTC.